A single sample gave rise to the 10 T cell receptor beta chains below, sequenced in a study of blood T cells in healthy people across ages. Primers used in a second PCR of roughly 7 to 12 cycles were a sample-barcoded 5' primer and a J-beta primer mix. In TCRdb, the 5' RACE reads were re-called with MiXCR into one record per CDR3 protein. This table holds just over 800,000 distinct CDR3 sequences, approximately 65% found once. Sequenced sample: blood. The receptors stem from a man between 25 and 39 years old in good health.

This rearrangement joins TRBV20-1 to TRBJ2-4; tentatively, D is TRBD1 or TRBD2 (5 bases each). Trimming removed 7 bases at V and 0 bases at J, with 13 bases between. From germline, CDR1 is DFQATT and CDR2 SNEGSKA (reference sequence). The length of the CDR3 is 14 residues. The CDR3, as DNA: TGCAGTGGTCAGGGTGGAGGAGCCAAAAACATTCAGTACTTC. Residues: CSGQGGGAKNIQYF.

This chain connects TRBV7-2 to TRBJ2-4, with 9 nucleotides matching TRBD1. Germline loops: CDR1 SGHTA, CDR2 FQGNSA. V was pared by 1 base and J by 15 bases, with 10 bases of the junction left unmatched. The CDR3 loop spans 14 amino acids. The CDR3 coding sequence is TGTGCCAGCAGCTTAGGTCTAAGCATGGGACAGGGGTACTTC. It codes for CASSLGLSMGQGYF.

The CDR3 here is CASSSGTDFGTLHF. For the CDR3, the DNA is TGTGCCAGCAGTTCCGGGACCGACTTTGGGACCCTCCACTTT. The rearrangement joins TRBV6-5 to TRBJ1-6; D is possibly TRBD1 (5 bases). The CDR3 is 14 amino acids. Germline V gene lookup returns CDR1 MNHEY and CDR2 SVGAGI. Trimming took 4 bases from V and 14 from J, leaving 18 bases between them.

In DNA, the CDR3 is TGTGCCAGCAGTGAGGGGACAGGGGAAGAGACCCAGTACTTC. Amino acid sequence: CASSEGTGEETQYF. This chain joins TRBV2 and TRBJ2-5, with 10 bases matching TRBD1. Germline V gene sequence: CDR1 SNHLY, CDR2 FYNNEI. This CDR3 spans 14 amino acids. J gave up 3 bases and V 3 bases, and 1 base lay outside the gene matches.

This clonotype was counted a single time. As DNA, the CDR3 is TGCAGTGCTAGAGTGGACCAGAGCGAAACCTACGAGCAGTACTTC. Its translation: CSARVDQSETYEQYF. The chain recombines TRBV20-1 with TRBJ2-7, with D uncertain. The CDR3 totals 15 residues. V shed 1 base and J shed 2 bases, with 15 bases lying between them. Germline CDR1 and CDR2: DFQATT and SNEGSKA (reference sequence).

This chain links TRBV20-1 with TRBJ2-7; 7 bases map to TRBD1. Germline V gene data show CDR1 as DFQATT and CDR2 as SNEGSKA (reference sequence). The CDR3 is 13 residues long. V shed 5 bases and J 0 bases; nucleotides not matched to a gene: 4. CDR3 sequence reads: CSALDRNSYEQYF. The DNA for the CDR3 is TGCAGTGCTCTGGACAGGAACTCCTACGAGCAGTACTTC.

The CDR3 bases are TGTCCCCAGCATAGTTGGGACAGGGACCACGAGCAGTACTTC. Translating it yields CPQHSWDRDHEQYF. J is TRBJ2-7 and V is TRBV2; TRBD1 agrees at 9 bases. This CDR3 spans 14 amino acids. The germline gives CDR1 SNHLY, CDR2 FYNNEI.

The rearrangement joins TRBV28 to TRBJ2-7; either TRBD1 or TRBD2 may fit D (5 bases each). The V end lost 5 bases, the J end lost 4 bases, and 15 bases lay between the germline ends. There are 14 residues in the CDR3. The germline CDR1 and CDR2 sequences are MDHEN and SYDVKM. The CDR3 sequence is CASSEALGTYEQYF. Written as DNA, the CDR3 is TGTGCCAGCAGTGAAGCTTTAGGGACGTACGAGCAGTACTTC.

This clonotype was observed at least ten times. V is TRBV12-3 or TRBV12-4 and J is TRBJ2-3; D is uncertain. The V end lost 4 bases, the J end lost 0 bases, and 14 bases lay between the germline ends. This CDR3 comprises 16 residues. CDR3 DNA sequence: TGTGCCAGCAGTTGGGGAACAGCGCCTAGCACAGATACGCAGTATTTT. It encodes CASSWGTAPSTDTQYF.

This clonotype has more than one count but fewer than ten. The V call is TRBV27, the J call TRBJ2-5; TRBD2 matches 9 bases. Looked up from germline, CDR1 is MNHEY and CDR2 is SMNVEV (reference sequence). V gave up 1 base and J gave up 2 bases; unmatched junction bases: 8. CDR3 length equals 17 residues. The CDR3, as DNA: TGTGCCAGCAGTTTATTCGCCGGGACTAGCATACAAGAGACCCAGTACTTC. Translation gives CASSLFAGTSIQETQYF.